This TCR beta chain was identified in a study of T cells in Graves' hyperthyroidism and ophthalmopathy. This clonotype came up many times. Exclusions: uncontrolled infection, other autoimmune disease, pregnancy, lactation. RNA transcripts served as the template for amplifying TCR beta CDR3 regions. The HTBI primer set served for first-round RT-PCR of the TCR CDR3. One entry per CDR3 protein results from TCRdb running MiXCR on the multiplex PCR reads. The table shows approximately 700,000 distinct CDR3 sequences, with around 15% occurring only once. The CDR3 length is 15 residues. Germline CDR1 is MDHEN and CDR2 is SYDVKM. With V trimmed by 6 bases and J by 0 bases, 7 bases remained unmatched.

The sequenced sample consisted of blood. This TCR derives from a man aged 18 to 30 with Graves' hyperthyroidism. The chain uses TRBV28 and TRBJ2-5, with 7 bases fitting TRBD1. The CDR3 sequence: CASSRQTGYQETQYF. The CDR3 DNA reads TGTGCCAGCAGCCGGCAGACAGGGTACCAAGAGACCCAGTACTTC.